These T cell receptor beta chains were read from a single sample in a study of spatial heterogeneity in lung cancer. One entry per CDR3 protein results from TCRdb running MiXCR on the 5' RACE reads. The table has around 1,000 distinct CDR3 sequences, around 21% seen once; the top ten hold 15%. The sample consisted of lung tumor tissue, taken at surgery. These receptors were collected from a male donor with early-stage non-small cell lung cancer. The CDR3 runs from the conserved cysteine through the conserved F or W. A D gene is named only where the DNA matches it firmly. Where a row states a size, it is once, few, many or the class of an expanded clone; other rows omit it.

j_call,clone_size,d_call,v_call,cdr3_aa,cdr3_nt
TRBJ1-6,NA,NA,TRBV7-9,CASSLGNSPLHF,TGTGCCAGCAGCTTAGGGAATTCACCCCTCCACTTT
TRBJ2-7,NA,NA,TRBV7-9,CASSTGVYEQYF,TGTGCCAGCAGCACCGGGGTCTACGAGCAGTACTTC
TRBJ2-3,medium-sized,NA,TRBV19,CASSIGQSKGIYNILQYF,TGTGCCAGTAGTATAGGACAGAGCAAGGGGATCTATAACATCCTGCAGTATTTT
TRBJ2-1,NA,NA,TRBV18,CASSPLPGEQFF,TGTGCCAGCTCGCCGTTACCCGGTGAGCAGTTCTTC
TRBJ2-2,large,NA,TRBV2,CASRVSSPSTGELFF,TGTGCCAGCAGAGTAAGCAGTCCGTCCACCGGGGAGCTGTTTTTT
TRBJ2-1,large,TRBD1,TRBV6-6,CASSYGGQGHRGNEQFF,TGTGCCAGCAGTTACGGAGGACAGGGTCATAGAGGCAATGAGCAGTTCTTC
TRBJ2-1,NA,TRBD1,TRBV3-1,CASSQVGTGYNEQFF,TGTGCCAGCAGCCAAGTCGGGACAGGGTACAATGAGCAGTTCTTC
TRBJ2-1,few,TRBD1,TRBV14,CASSHRTGGSEQFF,TGTGCCAGCAGCCACCGGACAGGGGGCAGTGAGCAGTTCTTC
TRBJ2-3,NA,NA,TRBV10-2,CASSELGAGTDTQYF,TGCGCCAGCAGTGAGTTGGGCGCCGGCACAGATACGCAGTATTTT
TRBJ1-2,NA,NA,TRBV2,CASSEGGRDYGYTF,TGTGCCAGCAGTGAAGGGGGACGGGACTATGGCTACACCTTC
TRBJ2-7,NA,NA,TRBV2,CASSVHPGASYEQYF,TGTGCCAGCAGTGTTCATCCCGGGGCCTCCTACGAGCAGTACTTC